The TCR beta chain described here comes from a study of T cells in localized non-small cell lung cancer. Broader study findings: Researchers found a median around 50 of the top 100 tumor clones in adjacent lung. A denser population of T cells in blood accompanied longer overall survival. Uninvolved neighboring lung showed the greatest T cell clonality, exceeding tumor.

Here immunoSEQ multiplex PCR was the method, and the copy in TCRdb shows in-frame clones only, minus some. This sample has fewer than 25,000 clones, with 92% found just once. As to this clone: What it recognizes is unknown.

Sequenced here: peripheral blood, sampled before any cancer treatment. The clonotype originates from a woman aged 35-75 years with stage I lung adenocarcinoma.

The chain's CDR3 is CASSSGQDQPQHF. The CDR3 coding sequence is TGTGCCAGCAGCTCTGGACAGGATCAGCCCCAGCATTTT. V and J are TRBV7-2 and TRBJ1-5, with 7 positions matching TRBD1. From germline, CDR1 is SGHTA and CDR2 FQGNSA. Unmatched junction bases numbered 2, after V lost 4 bases and J lost 5 bases. The CDR3 has 13 residues.